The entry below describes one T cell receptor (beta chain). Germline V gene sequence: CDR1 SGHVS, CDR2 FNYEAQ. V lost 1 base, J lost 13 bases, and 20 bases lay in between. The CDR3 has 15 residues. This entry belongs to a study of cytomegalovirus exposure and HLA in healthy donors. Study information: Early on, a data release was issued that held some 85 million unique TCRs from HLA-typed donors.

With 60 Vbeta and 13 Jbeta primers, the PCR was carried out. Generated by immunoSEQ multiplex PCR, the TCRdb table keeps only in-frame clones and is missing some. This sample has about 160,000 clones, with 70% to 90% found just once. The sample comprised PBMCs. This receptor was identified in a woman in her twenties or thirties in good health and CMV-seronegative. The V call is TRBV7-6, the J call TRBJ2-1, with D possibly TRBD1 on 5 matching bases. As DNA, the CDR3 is TGTGCCAGCAGCTTAGACCCACCAGGGTCAGAAGGACAGTTCTTC. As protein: CASSLDPPGSEGQFF.